Listed below are T cell receptor beta chains from one sample, sequenced in a study of cytomegalovirus exposure and HLA in healthy donors. Profiled with immunoSEQ multiplex PCR; TCRdb holds only in-frame clones, not every one. The repertoire holds around 91,000 clones, with roughly four fifths as singletons. Sequenced: PBMCs. The origin of the receptors is a woman aged 40 to 49 in good health and CMV-seropositive. CDR3s include the opening cysteine and the closing phenylalanine or tryptophan. The D gene is left open where the match is weak. Size is omitted from some rows. Given values are once, few, many or a class for expanded clones.

TRBD2,TRBV7-9,NA,TRBJ2-1,16,TGTTCCAGCAGCTTCAGGACTAGCGGGAGAGGCAATGAGCAGTTCTTC,CSSSFRTSGRGNEQFF
TRBD1,TRBV10-3,NA,TRBJ1-3,16,TGTGCCATCAAGCCCGGGACAGGGATAGGTGGAAACACCATATATTTT,CAIKPGTGIGGNTIYF
NA,TRBV19,NA,TRBJ1-5,15,TGTGCCAGTAGTATATGGGGAGTCAGCAATCAGCCCCAGCATTTT,CASSIWGVSNQPQHF
TRBD2,TRBV6-5,NA,TRBJ2-1,15,TGTGCCAGTAGCATTAGCGGGAACTCCTACAATGAGCAGTTCTTC,CASSISGNSYNEQFF
NA,TRBV11-2,NA,TRBJ2-7,15,TGTGCCAGCAGCTTAGAGGGGGGGGCAATCTACGAGCAGTACTTC,CASSLEGGAIYEQYF
TRBD1,TRBV6-1,NA,TRBJ1-2,15,TGTGCCAGCACGCTTACCCCGACAGGGAAGAATGGCTACACCTTC,CASTLTPTGKNGYTF
TRBD2,TRBV29-1,NA,TRBJ2-7,13,TGCAGCGTTGCTAGCGGGAGTGGCTACGAGCAGTACTTC,CSVASGSGYEQYF
NA,TRBV4-3,once,TRBJ2-7,15,TGCGCCAGCAGCCCTAGCCCACAAGGATACTACGAGCAGTACTTC,CASSPSPQGYYEQYF
NA,TRBV27,NA,TRBJ2-1,15,TGTGCCAGCAGTTGGCGGGGCAGCTCCTACAATGAGCAGTTCTTC,CASSWRGSSYNEQFF
TRBD2,TRBV11-1,few,TRBJ2-3,15,TGTGCCAGCAGCCCGGGGGGAGGGAGCACCTATACGCAGTATTTT,CASSPGGGSTYTQYF
TRBD2,TRBV19,NA,TRBJ2-1,16,TGTGCCAGTCGGAGCCTAGCGGGAGGCCCCTACAATGAGCAGTTCTTC,CASRSLAGGPYNEQFF
NA,TRBV7-9,NA,TRBJ2-2,17,TGTGCCAGCAGCCCCACAGGGGAGGCGTCGAACACCGGGGAGCTGTTTTTT,CASSPTGEASNTGELFF
TRBD1,TRBV19,NA,TRBJ1-1,14,TGTGCCAGTAGTATTACAGGGGAGAACACTGAAGCTTTCTTT,CASSITGENTEAFF
TRBD1,TRBV4-3,few,TRBJ2-2,16,TGCGCCAGCAGCCGCTACCAGACAGGGACGACCGGGGAGCTGTTTTTT,CASSRYQTGTTGELFF
NA,TRBV9,NA,TRBJ2-7,14,TGTGCCAGCAGCCCAAGTGTCGGCTCCTACGAGCAGTACTTC,CASSPSVGSYEQYF
NA,TRBV2,NA,TRBJ2-7,12,TGTGCCAGCAGGGAAGATGTATACGAGCAGTACTTC,CASREDVYEQYF
TRBD2,TRBV27,NA,TRBJ2-5,17,TGTGCCAGCAGTCCGCGACTAGCGGGAGGTCTTGGAGAGACCCAGTACTTC,CASSPRLAGGLGETQYF
TRBD1,TRBV11-2,NA,TRBJ1-2,15,TGTGCCAGCAGCCCCAGGACAGGTTCTGGCTATGGCTACACCTTC,CASSPRTGSGYGYTF
NA,TRBV27,NA,TRBJ1-1,14,TGTGCCAGCAGTTTCTATCAGGGAAACACTGAAGCTTTCTTT,CASSFYQGNTEAFF
NA,TRBV6-1,NA,TRBJ2-3,15,TGTGCCAGCAGTGCGCCCATCGCGGGGCCAGATACGCAGTATTTT,CASSAPIAGPDTQYF
NA,TRBV5-1,once,TRBJ2-1,15,TGCGCCAGCAGCCGGGTTGCAGATAGCTACAATGAGCAGTTCTTC,CASSRVADSYNEQFF
TRBD2,TRBV10-1,NA,TRBJ2-5,17,TGCGCCAGCAGTGAACCCCGCCTAGCGGGGATCCAAGAGACCCAGTACTTC,CASSEPRLAGIQETQYF
NA,TRBV30,NA,TRBJ1-5,14,TGTGCCTGGAGTGGGACAGCAATCAATCAGCCCCAGCATTTT,CAWSGTAINQPQHF
NA,TRBV5-4,NA,TRBJ2-5,13,TGTGCCAGCAGCTTGGCCGGAGACGGGACCCAGTACTTC,CASSLAGDGTQYF
NA,TRBV19,NA,TRBJ2-3,15,TGTGCCAGTAGTATACAGGCTAGCGGCACAGATACGCAGTATTTT,CASSIQASGTDTQYF
NA,TRBV7-3,NA,TRBJ2-7,15,TGTGCCAGCAGCTTAAAAGAGTCTAGGCTCCACGAGCAGTACTTC,CASSLKESRLHEQYF
TRBD1,TRBV7-9,NA,TRBJ1-6,16,TGTGCCAGCAGCATAGGACAGGAGAATTATAATTCACCCCTCCACTTT,CASSIGQENYNSPLHF
TRBD2,TRBV9,NA,TRBJ2-5,17,TGTGCCAGCAGCGTAGAGGATAGCGGGAGGGCCCAAGAGACCCAGTACTTC,CASSVEDSGRAQETQYF
NA,TRBV4-3,NA,TRBJ2-7,15,TGCGCCAGCAGCCTATCGGACGGGGTAGCCCACGAGCAGTACTTC,CASSLSDGVAHEQYF
NA,TRBV19,NA,TRBJ2-3,15,TGTGCCAGTAGTGCGGGACAGTGGAGGACAGATACGCAGTATTTT,CASSAGQWRTDTQYF
TRBD1,TRBV2,NA,TRBJ1-5,15,TGTGCCAGCAGATGGGGACAGGGTTCGAATCAGCCCCAGCATTTT,CASRWGQGSNQPQHF